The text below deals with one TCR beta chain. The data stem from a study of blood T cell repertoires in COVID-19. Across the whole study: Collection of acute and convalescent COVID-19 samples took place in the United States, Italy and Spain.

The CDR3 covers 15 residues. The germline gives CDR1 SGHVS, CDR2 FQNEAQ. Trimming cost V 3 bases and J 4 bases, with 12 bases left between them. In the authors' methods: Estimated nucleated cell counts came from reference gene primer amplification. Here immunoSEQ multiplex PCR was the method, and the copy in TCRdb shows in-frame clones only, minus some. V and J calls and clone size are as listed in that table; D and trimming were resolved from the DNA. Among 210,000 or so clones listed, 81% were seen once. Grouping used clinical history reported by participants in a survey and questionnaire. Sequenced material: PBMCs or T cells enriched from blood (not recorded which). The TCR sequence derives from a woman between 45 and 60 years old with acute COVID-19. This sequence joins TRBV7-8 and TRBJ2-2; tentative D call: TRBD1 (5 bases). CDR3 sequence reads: CASSLSQVFTGELFF. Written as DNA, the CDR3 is TGTGCCAGCAGCTTGTCACAGGTCTTCACCGGGGAGCTGTTTTTT.